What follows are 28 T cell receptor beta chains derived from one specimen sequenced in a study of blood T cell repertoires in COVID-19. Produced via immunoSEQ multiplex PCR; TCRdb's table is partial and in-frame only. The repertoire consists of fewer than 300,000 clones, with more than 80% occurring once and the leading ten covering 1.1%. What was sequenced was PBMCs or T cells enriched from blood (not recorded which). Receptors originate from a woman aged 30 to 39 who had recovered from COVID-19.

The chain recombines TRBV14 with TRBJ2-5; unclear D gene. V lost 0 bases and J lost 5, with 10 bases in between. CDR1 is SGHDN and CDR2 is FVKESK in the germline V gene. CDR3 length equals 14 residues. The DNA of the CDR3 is TGTGCCAGCAGCCAAGATCCGGTATGGGAGACCCAGTACTTC. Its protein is CASSQDPVWETQYF. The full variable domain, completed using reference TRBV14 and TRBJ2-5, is EAGVTQFPSHSVIEKGQTVTLRCDPISGHDNLYWYRRVMGKEIKFLLHFVKESKQDESGMPNNRFLAERTGGTYSTLKVQPAELEDSGVYFCASSQDPVWETQYFGPGTRLLVL.

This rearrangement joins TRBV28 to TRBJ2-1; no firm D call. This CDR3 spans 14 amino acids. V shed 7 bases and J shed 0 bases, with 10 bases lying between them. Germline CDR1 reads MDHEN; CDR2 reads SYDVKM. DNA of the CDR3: TGTGCCAGCACCTTACCCAGCTCCTACAATGAGCAGTTCTTC. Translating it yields CASTLPSSYNEQFF.

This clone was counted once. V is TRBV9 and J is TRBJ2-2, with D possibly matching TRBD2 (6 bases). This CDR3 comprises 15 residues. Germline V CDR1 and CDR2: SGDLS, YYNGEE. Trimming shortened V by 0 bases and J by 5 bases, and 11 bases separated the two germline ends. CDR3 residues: CASSVVAGRTGELFF. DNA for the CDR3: TGTGCCAGCAGCGTAGTGGCAGGGAGGACCGGGGAGCTGTTTTTT.

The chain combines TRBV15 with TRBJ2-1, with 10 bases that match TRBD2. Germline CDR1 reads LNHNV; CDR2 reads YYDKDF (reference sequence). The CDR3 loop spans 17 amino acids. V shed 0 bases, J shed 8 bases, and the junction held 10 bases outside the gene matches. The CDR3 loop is CATSRDQGSGRSDEQFF. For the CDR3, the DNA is TGTGCCACCAGCAGAGATCAAGGTAGCGGGAGGTCGGATGAGCAGTTCTTC.

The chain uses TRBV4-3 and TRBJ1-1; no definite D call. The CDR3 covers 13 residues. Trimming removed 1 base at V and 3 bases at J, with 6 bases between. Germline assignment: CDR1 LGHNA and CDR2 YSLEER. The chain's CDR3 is CASSQAQHTEAFF. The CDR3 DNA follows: TGCGCCAGCAGCCAAGCACAGCACACTGAAGCTTTCTTT.

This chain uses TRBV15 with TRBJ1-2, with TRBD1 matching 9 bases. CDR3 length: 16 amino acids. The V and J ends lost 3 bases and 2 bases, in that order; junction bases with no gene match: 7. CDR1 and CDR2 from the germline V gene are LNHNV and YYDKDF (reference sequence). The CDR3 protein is CATSRAPGQGNYGYTF. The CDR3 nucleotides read TGTGCCACCAGCAGGGCCCCAGGACAGGGGAACTATGGCTACACCTTC.

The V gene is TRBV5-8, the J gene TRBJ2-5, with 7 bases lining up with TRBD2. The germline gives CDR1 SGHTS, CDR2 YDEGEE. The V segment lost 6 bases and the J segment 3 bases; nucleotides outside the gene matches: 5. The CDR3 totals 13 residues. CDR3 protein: CASMAGAEETQYF. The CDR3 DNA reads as TGTGCCAGCATGGCGGGAGCGGAAGAGACCCAGTACTTC.

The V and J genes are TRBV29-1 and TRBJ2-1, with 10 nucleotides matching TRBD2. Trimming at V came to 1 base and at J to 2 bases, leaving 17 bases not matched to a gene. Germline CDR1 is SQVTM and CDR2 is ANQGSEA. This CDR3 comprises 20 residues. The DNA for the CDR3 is TGCAGCGTTGAAGGGATGTGGTCACTAGCGGGAATGAGAACCTACAATGAGCAGTTCTTC. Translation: CSVEGMWSLAGMRTYNEQFF.

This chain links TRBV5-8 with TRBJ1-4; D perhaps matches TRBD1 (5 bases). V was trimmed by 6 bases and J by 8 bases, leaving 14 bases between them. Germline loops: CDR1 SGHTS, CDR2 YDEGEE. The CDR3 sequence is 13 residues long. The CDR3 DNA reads TGTGCCAGCACCCCGGGGGGACTAGAAAAACTGTTTTTT. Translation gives CASTPGGLEKLFF. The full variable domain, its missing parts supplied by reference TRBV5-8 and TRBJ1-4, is EAGVTQSPTHLIKTRGQQATLRCSPISGHTSVYWYQQALGLGLQFLLWYDEGEERNRGNFPPRFSGRQFPNYSSELNVNALELEDSALYLCASTPGGLEKLFFGSGTQLSVL.

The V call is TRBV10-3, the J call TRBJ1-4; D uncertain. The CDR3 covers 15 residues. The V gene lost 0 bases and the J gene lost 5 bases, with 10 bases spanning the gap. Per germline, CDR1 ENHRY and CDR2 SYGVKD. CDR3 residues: CAISESRGGNEKLFF. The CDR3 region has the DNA TGTGCCATCAGTGAGTCGAGAGGAGGGAATGAAAAACTGTTTTTT.

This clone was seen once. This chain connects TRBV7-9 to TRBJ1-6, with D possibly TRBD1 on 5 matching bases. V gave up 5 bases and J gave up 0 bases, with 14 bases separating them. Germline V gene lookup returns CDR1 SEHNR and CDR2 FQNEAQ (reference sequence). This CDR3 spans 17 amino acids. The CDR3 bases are TGTGCCAGCAGCCCTAACCGGGGGTTCTCCTATAATTCACCCCTCCACTTT. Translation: CASSPNRGFSYNSPLHF.

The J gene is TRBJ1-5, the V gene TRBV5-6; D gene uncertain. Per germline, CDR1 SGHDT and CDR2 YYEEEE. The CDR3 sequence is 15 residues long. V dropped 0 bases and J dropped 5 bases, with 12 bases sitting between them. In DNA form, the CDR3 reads TGTGCCAGCAGCTTGGTCTCTTTTTCGGATCAGCCCCAGCATTTT. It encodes CASSLVSFSDQPQHF.

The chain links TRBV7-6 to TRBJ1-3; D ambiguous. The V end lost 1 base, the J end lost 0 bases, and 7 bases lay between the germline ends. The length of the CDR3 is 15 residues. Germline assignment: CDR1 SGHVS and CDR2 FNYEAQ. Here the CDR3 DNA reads TGTGCCAGCAGCTTAGGAGGGCCCTCTGGAAACACCATATATTTT. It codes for CASSLGGPSGNTIYF. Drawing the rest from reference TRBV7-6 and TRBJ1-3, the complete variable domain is GAGVSQSPRYKVTKRGQDVALRCDPISGHVSLYWYRQALGQGPEFLTYFNYEAQQDKSGLPNDRFSAERPEGSISTLTIQRTEQRDSAMYRCASSLGGPSGNTIYFGEGSWLTVV.

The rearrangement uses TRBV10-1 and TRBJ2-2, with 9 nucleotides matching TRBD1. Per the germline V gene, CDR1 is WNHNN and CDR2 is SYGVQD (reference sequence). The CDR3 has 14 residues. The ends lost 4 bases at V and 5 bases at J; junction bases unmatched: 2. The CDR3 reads CASSGGTGTGELFF. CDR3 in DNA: TGCGCCAGCAGTGGAGGGACAGGGACCGGGGAGCTGTTTTTT.

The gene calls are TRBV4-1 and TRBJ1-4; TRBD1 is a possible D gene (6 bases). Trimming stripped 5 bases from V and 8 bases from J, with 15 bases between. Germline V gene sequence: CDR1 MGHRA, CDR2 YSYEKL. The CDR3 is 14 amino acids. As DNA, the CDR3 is TGCGCCAGCAGCGCGACAGGCCCGGTGGAAAAACTGTTTTTT. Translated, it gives CASSATGPVEKLFF.

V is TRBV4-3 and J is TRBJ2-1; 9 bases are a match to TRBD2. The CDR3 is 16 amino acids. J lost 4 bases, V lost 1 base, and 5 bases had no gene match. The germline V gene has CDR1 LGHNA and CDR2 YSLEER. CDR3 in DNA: TGCGCCAGCAGCCAAGGGGGGACTAGCTGGTACAATGAGCAGTTCTTC. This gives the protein CASSQGGTSWYNEQFF.

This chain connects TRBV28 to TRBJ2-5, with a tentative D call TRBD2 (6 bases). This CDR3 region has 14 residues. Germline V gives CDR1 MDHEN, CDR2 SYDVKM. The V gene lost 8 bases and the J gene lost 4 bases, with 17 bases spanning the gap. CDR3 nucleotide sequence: TGTGCCAGCTCGGTTCTAGCGATGGGAGAGACCCAGTACTTC. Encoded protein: CASSVLAMGETQYF. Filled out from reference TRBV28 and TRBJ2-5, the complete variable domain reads DVKVTQSSRYLVKRTGEKVFLECVQDMDHENMFWYRQDPGLGLRLIYFSYDVKMKEKGDIPEGYSVSREKKERFSLILESASTNQTSMYLCASSVLAMGETQYFGPGTRLLVL.

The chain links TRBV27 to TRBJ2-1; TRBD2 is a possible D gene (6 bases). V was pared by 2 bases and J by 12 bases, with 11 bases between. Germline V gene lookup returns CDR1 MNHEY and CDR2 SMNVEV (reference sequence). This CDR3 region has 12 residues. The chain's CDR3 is CASSLGGIAQFF. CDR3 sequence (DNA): TGTGCCAGCAGTTTAGGCGGGATTGCGCAGTTCTTC.

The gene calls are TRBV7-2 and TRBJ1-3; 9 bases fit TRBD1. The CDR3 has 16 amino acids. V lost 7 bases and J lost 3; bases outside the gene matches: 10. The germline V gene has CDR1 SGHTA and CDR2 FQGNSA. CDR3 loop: CASTPGDRAVGNTIYF. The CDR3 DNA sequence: TGTGCCAGCACCCCGGGGGACAGGGCGGTTGGAAACACCATATATTTT.

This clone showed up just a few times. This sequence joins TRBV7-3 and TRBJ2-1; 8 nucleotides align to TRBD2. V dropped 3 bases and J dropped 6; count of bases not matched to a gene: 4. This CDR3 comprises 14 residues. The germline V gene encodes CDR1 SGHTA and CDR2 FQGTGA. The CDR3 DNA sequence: TGTGCCAGCAGCTTGAGCGGGAGTCGCAATGAGCAGTTCTTC. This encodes CASSLSGSRNEQFF.

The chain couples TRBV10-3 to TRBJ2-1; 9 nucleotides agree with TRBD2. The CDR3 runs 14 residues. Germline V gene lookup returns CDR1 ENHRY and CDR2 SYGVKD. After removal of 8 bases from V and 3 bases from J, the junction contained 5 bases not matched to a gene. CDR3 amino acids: CAIDSGSGYNEQFF. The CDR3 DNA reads TGTGCCATCGATAGCGGGAGCGGCTACAATGAGCAGTTCTTC.

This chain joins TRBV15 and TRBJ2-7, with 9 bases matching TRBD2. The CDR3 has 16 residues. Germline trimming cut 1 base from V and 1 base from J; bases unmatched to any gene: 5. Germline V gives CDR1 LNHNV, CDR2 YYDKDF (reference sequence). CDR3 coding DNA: TGTGCCACCAGCAGAGTCGGTCTAGCGGGGTCCTACGAGCAGTACTTC. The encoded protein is CATSRVGLAGSYEQYF.

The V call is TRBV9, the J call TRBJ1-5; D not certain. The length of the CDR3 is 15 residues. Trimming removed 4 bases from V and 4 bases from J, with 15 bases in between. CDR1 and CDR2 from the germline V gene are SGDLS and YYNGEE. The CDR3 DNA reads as TGTGCCAGCAGCCCGGGAGCACAAGATAATCAGCCCCAGCATTTT. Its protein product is CASSPGAQDNQPQHF.

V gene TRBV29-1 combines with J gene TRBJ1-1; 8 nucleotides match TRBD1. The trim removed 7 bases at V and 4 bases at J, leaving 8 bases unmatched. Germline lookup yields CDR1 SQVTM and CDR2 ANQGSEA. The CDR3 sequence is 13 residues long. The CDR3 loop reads CSASTGESTEAFF. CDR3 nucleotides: TGCAGCGCATCGACAGGGGAGAGCACTGAAGCTTTCTTT.

The CDR3 DNA reads as TGTGCCAGCAGCCAAGAGGAGCCCGACACAGATACGCAGTATTTT. It encodes CASSQEEPDTDTQYF. The V and J genes are TRBV14 and TRBJ2-3; D gene ambiguous. The CDR3 length is 15 residues. V lost 0 bases, J lost 2 bases, and 9 bases lay in between. Germline V lookup: CDR1 SGHDN, CDR2 FVKESK.

CDR3 sequence (DNA): TGTGCCAGCAGCTCGGGACTAGCGGGAGGTTTAGATACGCAGTATTTT. It specifies CASSSGLAGGLDTQYF. The V and J genes are TRBV6-2 or TRBV6-3 and TRBJ2-3, with 15 bases aligning to TRBD2. Germline lookup yields CDR1 MNHEY and CDR2 SVGEGT. The CDR3 is made up of 16 amino acids. V lost 6 bases, J lost 5 bases, and 6 bases stayed unmatched.

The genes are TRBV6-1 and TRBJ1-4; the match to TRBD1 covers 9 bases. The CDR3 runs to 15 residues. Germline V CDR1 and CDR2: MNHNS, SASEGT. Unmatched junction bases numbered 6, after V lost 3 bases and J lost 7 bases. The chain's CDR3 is CASSETGTGSEKLFF. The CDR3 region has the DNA TGTGCCAGCAGTGAGACCGGGACAGGGAGTGAAAAACTGTTTTTT.

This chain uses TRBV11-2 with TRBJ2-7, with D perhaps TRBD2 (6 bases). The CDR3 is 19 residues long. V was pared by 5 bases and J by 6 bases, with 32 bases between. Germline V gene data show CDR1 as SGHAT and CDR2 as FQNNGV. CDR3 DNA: TGTGCCAGCAGCCCCAATGCACCTTCACACAGGATACTAGCTGGCGAGCAGTACTTC. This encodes CASSPNAPSHRILAGEQYF.